A single sample is the source of the 23 T cell receptor beta chains below, sequenced in a study of blood T cell repertoires in COVID-19. This table comes from immunoSEQ multiplex PCR, and its TCRdb copy is limited to in-frame clones, with some not included. This table has 95,000 to 150,000 clones, around 83% appearing once. Sequenced material: peripheral blood. The receptors originated from a woman over 75 with COVID-19, enrolled during active disease.

This clone was counted a single time. The chain employs TRBV29-1 and TRBJ1-3; D remains ambiguous. Germline V gene sequence: CDR1 SQVTM, CDR2 ANQGSEA. V lost 0 bases to trimming and J lost 0 bases, with 12 bases between them. The CDR3 runs 16 residues. The CDR3 DNA sequence: TGCAGCGTTGAAGATGAGGCTGATAGCTCTGGAAACACCATATATTTT. It codes for CSVEDEADSSGNTIYF.

This rearrangement joins TRBV5-6 to TRBJ2-1, with 10 bases matching TRBD2. The CDR3 is 15 residues long. Germline V gene sequence: CDR1 SGHDT, CDR2 YYEEEE. V shed 0 bases, J shed 10 bases, and the junction held 7 bases outside the gene matches. The CDR3 sequence is CASSLAWLAGDEQFF. The CDR3 DNA reads as TGTGCCAGCAGCTTGGCCTGGCTAGCGGGAGACGAGCAGTTCTTC.

This sequence joins TRBV6-6 and TRBJ1-4; weak D call: TRBD1 (5 bases). CDR3 length: 14 amino acids. The germline CDR1 and CDR2 sequences are MNHNY and SVGAGI (reference sequence). Between the trimmed V and J ends, which lost 5 bases and 1 base, there was a span of 8 bases. The CDR3 DNA follows: TGTGCCAGCAGTCGGACAAGAACTAATGAAAAACTGTTTTTT. It yields the protein CASSRTRTNEKLFF.

This clone has just a few counts. The chain recombines TRBV11-2 with TRBJ2-7; perhaps TRBD1 as D (7 bases). V lost 6 bases and J lost 6, with 18 bases in between. CDR1 is SGHAT and CDR2 is FQNNGV in the germline V gene. This CDR3 has 14 residues. The CDR3 region is CASRPRGDGAEQYF. In nucleotides, the CDR3 is TGTGCCAGCAGACCCAGGGGGGATGGCGCCGAGCAGTACTTC.

This clone was observed a single time. The genes are TRBV3-1 (or the pseudogene TRBV3-2) and TRBJ2-2; 7 positions agree with TRBD2. The CDR3 spans 14 residues. Losses at the gene ends were 2 bases for V and 6 bases for J; bases not matched to a gene: 3. Per germline, CDR1 LGHDT and CDR2 YNNKEL (reference sequence). For the CDR3, the DNA is TGTGCCAGCAGCCAATTTGGGGGGGCCGGGGAGCTGTTTTTT. Translated: CASSQFGGAGELFF.

This chain's CDR3 is CASRSGSTDTQYF. For the CDR3, the DNA is TGCGCCAGCAGGAGCGGGAGCACAGATACGCAGTATTTT. The V call is TRBV5-1, the J call TRBJ2-3; D may be TRBD2 (6 bases). In germline, CDR1 is SGHRS, CDR2 YFSETQ. This CDR3 region has 13 residues. The V gene lost 5 bases and the J gene lost 0 bases, with 7 bases spanning the gap.

The J gene is TRBJ1-2, the V gene TRBV28, with 10 bases aligning to TRBD1. There are 19 residues in the CDR3. V gave up 6 bases and J gave up 4 bases; unmatched junction bases: 20. The germline V gene encodes CDR1 MDHEN and CDR2 SYDVKM. The CDR3 nucleotides are TGTGCCAGCAGAGGGGACAGGGGTGGGGAGGCCGAGTTCAGCTATGGCTACACCTTC. Its translation: CASRGDRGGEAEFSYGYTF.

CDR3 DNA sequence: TGTGCCAGCAGTGAATGGGGGGGGGACACTGAAGCTTTCTTT. This codes for CASSEWGGDTEAFF. The chain couples TRBV6-1 to TRBJ1-1; weak D call: TRBD1 (5 bases). The germline CDR1 and CDR2 sequences are MNHNS and SASEGT. Trimming took 2 bases from V and 3 from J, leaving 10 bases between them. CDR3 length: 14 residues.

This clone was observed once. This chain links TRBV5-1 with TRBJ2-2, with 8 bases fitting TRBD1. The trim removed 5 bases at V and 1 base at J, leaving 4 bases unmatched. The CDR3 has 15 residues. Per the germline V gene, CDR1 is SGHRS and CDR2 is YFSETQ. The CDR3 DNA sequence: TGCGCCAGCAGTAGACAGGGGCAGAACACCGGGGAGCTGTTTTTT. It is translated as CASSRQGQNTGELFF. The complete variable domain, with remaining parts taken from reference TRBV5-1 and TRBJ2-2, reads KAGVTQTPRYLIKTRGQQVTLSCSPISGHRSVSWYQQTPGQGLQFLFEYFSETQRNKGNFPGRFSGRQFSNSRSEMNVSTLELGDSALYLCASSRQGQNTGELFFGEGSRLTVL.

This clone was observed once. The chain recombines TRBV19 with TRBJ2-2; 7 bases align to TRBD1. Germline CDR1 is LNHDA and CDR2 is SQIVND (reference sequence). The junction had 9 bases not matched to a gene; V was cut back by 5 bases and J by 3 bases. This CDR3 spans 16 amino acids. CDR3 in DNA: TGTGCCAGTAGTGACCCTACAGGGGTTGACACCGGGGAGCTGTTTTTT. It encodes CASSDPTGVDTGELFF.

The rearrangement joins TRBV28 to TRBJ2-1; D is undetermined. V was cut by 6 bases and J by 7 bases, with 7 bases left in between. The CDR3 runs 11 residues. Germline assignment: CDR1 MDHEN and CDR2 SYDVKM. CDR3 in amino acids: CASSLENEQFF. The CDR3, as DNA: TGTGCCAGCAGCCTAGAAAATGAGCAGTTCTTC.

The rearrangement uses TRBV7-8 and TRBJ2-1, with TRBD2 matching 10 bases. V dropped 3 bases and J dropped 6; count of bases not matched to a gene: 11. The CDR3 runs 17 residues. Germline V gene lookup returns CDR1 SGHVS and CDR2 FQNEAQ. Written as DNA, the CDR3 is TGTGCCAGCAGCTTTTTCCCTAGCGGGAGTACAGGCAATGAGCAGTTCTTC. This gives the protein CASSFFPSGSTGNEQFF.

This chain connects TRBV7-2 to TRBJ1-2; D may be TRBD1 (6 bases). The CDR3 covers 14 residues. CDR1 is SGHTA, CDR2 FQGNSA, per germline. The V end was cut by 5 bases, the J end by 7 bases, with 17 bases between. The chain's CDR3 is CASSLGQSGSGYTF. In DNA, the CDR3 is TGTGCCAGCAGCCTAGGACAGTCGGGCTCTGGCTACACCTTC. Supplemented by reference TRBV7-2 and TRBJ1-2, the full variable domain reads GAGVSQSPSNKVTEKGKDVELRCDPISGHTALYWYRQSLGQGLEFLIYFQGNSAPDKSGLPSDRFSAERTGGSVSTLTIQRTQQEDSAVYLCASSLGQSGSGYTFGSGTRLTVV.

V usage is TRBV9 and J usage is TRBJ1-1; 8 bases agree with TRBD1. This CDR3 comprises 16 residues. The trim removed 4 bases at V and 3 bases at J, leaving 11 bases unmatched. Germline V gene lookup returns CDR1 SGDLS and CDR2 YYNGEE. The CDR3 region is CASSPKTGVVDTEAFF. Here the CDR3 DNA reads TGTGCCAGCAGCCCTAAGACAGGGGTTGTGGACACTGAAGCTTTCTTT.

The rearrangement links TRBV28 to TRBJ1-5, with TRBD1 matching over 8 bases. The CDR3 is 14 residues long. Looked up from germline, CDR1 is MDHEN and CDR2 is SYDVKM. Trimming took 2 bases from V and 5 from J; bases not matched to a gene: 2. CDR3 region: CASSLPGGDQPQHF. The CDR3 DNA is TGTGCCAGCAGTTTACCAGGGGGCGATCAGCCCCAGCATTTT.

This clone has only one observation. The rearrangement links TRBV2 to TRBJ1-2; D is undetermined. Germline V lookup: CDR1 SNHLY, CDR2 FYNNEI. The CDR3 has 13 residues. Trimming shortened V by 4 bases and J by 0 bases, and 6 bases separated the two germline ends. The chain's CDR3 is CASSVSANYGYTF. The DNA for the CDR3 is TGTGCCAGCAGTGTGTCAGCTAACTATGGCTACACCTTC.

This chain connects TRBV5-5 to TRBJ1-1, with 8 bases fitting TRBD1. The CDR3 runs 15 residues. V shed 4 bases and J 0 bases; nucleotides not matched to a gene: 5. Germline V gene lookup returns CDR1 SGHKS and CDR2 YYEKEE (reference sequence). The CDR3 nucleotides read TGTGCCAGCAGCCCGAGACAGGGGATGAACACTGAAGCTTTCTTT. Encoded protein: CASSPRQGMNTEAFF.

CDR3 in amino acids: CASSIRGDSGNTIYF. CDR3 in DNA: TGTGCCAGCAGCATACGCGGGGACAGTGGAAACACCATATATTTT. The J gene is TRBJ1-3, the V gene TRBV11-3; 7 bases line up with TRBD1. Germline-derived CDR1 and CDR2 are SGHNT and YENEEA. V trimming: 5 bases; J trimming: 3 bases; junction bases outside the gene matches: 7. This CDR3 is built from 15 residues.

The chain has TRBV27 and TRBJ1-1; maybe TRBD1 (6 bases). The V end was cut by 2 bases, the J end by 0 bases, with 16 bases between. Germline V gene sequence: CDR1 MNHEY, CDR2 SMNVEV (reference sequence). The length of the CDR3 is 17 residues. CDR3 protein: CASSLGGAASMNTEAFF. CDR3 sequence (DNA): TGTGCCAGCAGTTTAGGGGGGGCGGCTTCCATGAACACTGAAGCTTTCTTT.

This rearrangement joins TRBV5-6 to TRBJ2-7; D unresolved. The CDR3 length is 16 residues. The V and J ends lost 5 bases and 1 base respectively, with 19 bases between them. The germline V gene encodes CDR1 SGHDT and CDR2 YYEEEE. CDR3 region: CASSSTERINSYEQYF. The CDR3 bases are TGTGCCAGCAGTTCCACCGAGAGGATAAATTCCTACGAGCAGTACTTC.

The V gene is TRBV6-2 or TRBV6-3, the J gene TRBJ2-7; TRBD2 might be the D (6 bases). The CDR3 covers 13 residues. Trimming pared 7 bases from V and 0 bases from J, leaving 10 bases between. CDR1 and CDR2 (germline): MNHEY, SVGEGT. The CDR3: CASNPGSSYEQYF. CDR3 DNA: TGTGCCAGCAACCCCGGGAGCTCCTACGAGCAGTACTTC.

This sequence joins TRBV9 and TRBJ2-1; the D gene is possibly TRBD2 (6 bases). V lost 0 bases to trimming and J lost 0 bases, with 13 bases between them. The CDR3 is made up of 17 amino acids. Germline V CDR1 and CDR2: SGDLS, YYNGEE. CDR3 in DNA: TGTGCCAGCAGCGTAGATCCCGGGAGTAGCTCCTACAATGAGCAGTTCTTC. The encoded protein is CASSVDPGSSSYNEQFF.

This clone was detected once. The chain recombines TRBV18 with TRBJ2-1; 9 bases are a match to TRBD2. Looked up from germline, CDR1 is KGHSH and CDR2 is LQKENI. The V gene end was trimmed by 3 bases and the J gene end by 4 bases; junction bases not matched to a gene: 4. CDR3 size: 15 residues. In nucleotides, the CDR3 is TGTGCCAGCTCACCCTTAGCGGGAGCTTACAATGAGCAGTTCTTC. The encoded protein is CASSPLAGAYNEQFF.